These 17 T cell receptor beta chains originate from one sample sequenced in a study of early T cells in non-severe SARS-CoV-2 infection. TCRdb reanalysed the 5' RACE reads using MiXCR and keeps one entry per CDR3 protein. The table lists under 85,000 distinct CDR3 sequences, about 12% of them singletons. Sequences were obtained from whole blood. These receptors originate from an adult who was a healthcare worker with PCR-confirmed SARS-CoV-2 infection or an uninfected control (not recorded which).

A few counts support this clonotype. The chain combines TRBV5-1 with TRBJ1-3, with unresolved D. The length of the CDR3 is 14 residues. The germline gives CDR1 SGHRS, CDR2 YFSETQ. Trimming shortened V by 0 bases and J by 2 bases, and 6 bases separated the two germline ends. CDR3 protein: CASSLAGTGNTIYF. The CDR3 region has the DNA TGCGCCAGCAGCTTGGCCGGGACTGGAAACACCATATATTTT.

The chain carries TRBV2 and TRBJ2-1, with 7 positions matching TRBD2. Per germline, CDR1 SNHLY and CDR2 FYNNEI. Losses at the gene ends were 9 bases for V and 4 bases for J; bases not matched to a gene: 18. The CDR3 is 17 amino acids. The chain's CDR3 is CASAWGGRARGYNEQFF. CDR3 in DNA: TGTGCCAGTGCTTGGGGCGGGAGAGCCCGGGGGTACAATGAGCAGTTCTTC.

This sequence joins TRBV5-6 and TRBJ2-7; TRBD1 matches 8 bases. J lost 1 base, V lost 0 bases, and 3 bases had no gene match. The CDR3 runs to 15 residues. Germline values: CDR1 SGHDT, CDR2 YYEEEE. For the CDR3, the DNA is TGTGCCAGCAGCTTGGGGAGACAGGGGTCCTACGAGCAGTACTTC. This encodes CASSLGRQGSYEQYF.

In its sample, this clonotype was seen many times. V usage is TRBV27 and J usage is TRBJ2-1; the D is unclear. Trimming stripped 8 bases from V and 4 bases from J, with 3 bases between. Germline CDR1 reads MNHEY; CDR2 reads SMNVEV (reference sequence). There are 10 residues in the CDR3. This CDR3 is CASGYNEQFF. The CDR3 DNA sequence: TGTGCCAGCGGTTACAATGAGCAGTTCTTC.

The CDR3 protein is CAINRGGNQPQHF. The DNA of the CDR3 is TGCGCCATTAACCGGGGAGGCAATCAGCCCCAGCATTTT. This chain joins TRBV5-1 and TRBJ1-5; D unclear. V lost 9 bases and J 2 bases, leaving 12 bases between the germline ends. The CDR3 length is 13 residues. In germline, CDR1 is SGHRS, CDR2 YFSETQ.

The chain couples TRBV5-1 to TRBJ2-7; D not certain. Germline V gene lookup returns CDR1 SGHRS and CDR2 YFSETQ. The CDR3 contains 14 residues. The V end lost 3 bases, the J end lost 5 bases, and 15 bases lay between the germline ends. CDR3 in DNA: TGCGCCAGCAGCTCGCTAGTGAGAGGACACGAGCAGTACTTC. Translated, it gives CASSSLVRGHEQYF.

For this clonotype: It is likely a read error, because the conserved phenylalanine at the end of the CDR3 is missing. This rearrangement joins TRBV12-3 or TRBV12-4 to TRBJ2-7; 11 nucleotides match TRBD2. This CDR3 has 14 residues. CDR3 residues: CASRLAGGITEQYS. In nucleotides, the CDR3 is TGTGCCAGCAGATTAGCGGGGGGGATTACGGAGCAGTACTCC.

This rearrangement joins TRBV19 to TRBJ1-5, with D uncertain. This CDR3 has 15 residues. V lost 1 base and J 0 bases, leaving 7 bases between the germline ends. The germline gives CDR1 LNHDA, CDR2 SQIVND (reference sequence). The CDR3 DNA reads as TGTGCCAGTAGTATAGTAGACCATAGCAATCAGCCCCAGCATTTT. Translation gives CASSIVDHSNQPQHF.

The CDR3 nucleotides are TGTGCCAGCAGCTTACCGGGACAGAACTATGGCTACACCTTC. It is translated as CASSLPGQNYGYTF. The V call is TRBV5-6, the J call TRBJ1-2; 7 bases are a match to TRBD1. V lost 2 bases, J lost 2 bases, and 3 bases stayed unmatched. The CDR3 consists of 14 residues. The germline CDR1 and CDR2 sequences are SGHDT and YYEEEE.

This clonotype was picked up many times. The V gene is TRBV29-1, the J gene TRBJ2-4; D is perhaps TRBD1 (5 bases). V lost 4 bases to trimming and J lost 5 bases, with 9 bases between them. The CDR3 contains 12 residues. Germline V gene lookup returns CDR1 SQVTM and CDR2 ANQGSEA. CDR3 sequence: CSVAGLENIQYF. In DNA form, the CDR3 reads TGCAGCGTTGCAGGGCTAGAAAACATTCAGTACTTC.

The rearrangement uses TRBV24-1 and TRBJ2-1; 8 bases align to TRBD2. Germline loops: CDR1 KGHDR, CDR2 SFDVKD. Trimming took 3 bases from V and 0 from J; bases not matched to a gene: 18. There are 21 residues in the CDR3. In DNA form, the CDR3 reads TGTGCCACCAGTGATCCCGCCGGGGAAAGCGGGAGCCACCACTCCTACAATGAGCAGTTCTTC. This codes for CATSDPAGESGSHHSYNEQFF.

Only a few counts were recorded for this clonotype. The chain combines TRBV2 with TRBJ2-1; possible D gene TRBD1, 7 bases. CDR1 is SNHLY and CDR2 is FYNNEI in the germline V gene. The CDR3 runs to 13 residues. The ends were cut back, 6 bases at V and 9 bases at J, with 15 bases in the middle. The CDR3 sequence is CASRATGTGEQFF. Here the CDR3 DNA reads TGTGCCAGCAGGGCGACAGGGACTGGTGAGCAGTTCTTC.

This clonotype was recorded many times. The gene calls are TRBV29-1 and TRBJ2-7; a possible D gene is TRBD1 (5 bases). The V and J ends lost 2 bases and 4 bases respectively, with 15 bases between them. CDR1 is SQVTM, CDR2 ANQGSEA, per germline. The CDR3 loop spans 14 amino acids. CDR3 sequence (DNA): TGCAGCGTTGAATCAGGGTCGTCAGGGTACGAGCAGTACTTC. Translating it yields CSVESGSSGYEQYF.

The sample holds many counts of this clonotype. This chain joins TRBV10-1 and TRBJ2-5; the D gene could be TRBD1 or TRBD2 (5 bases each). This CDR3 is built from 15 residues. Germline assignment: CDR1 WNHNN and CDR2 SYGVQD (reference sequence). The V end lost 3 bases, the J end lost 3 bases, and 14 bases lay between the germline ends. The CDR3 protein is CASSDSGTAEETQYF. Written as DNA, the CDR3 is TGCGCCAGCAGTGACTCCGGGACGGCGGAAGAGACCCAGTACTTC.

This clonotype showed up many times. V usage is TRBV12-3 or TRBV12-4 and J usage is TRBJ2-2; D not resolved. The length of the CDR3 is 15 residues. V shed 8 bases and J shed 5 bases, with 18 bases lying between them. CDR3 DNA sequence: TGTGCCAGCGTACTGGGGAACGAGTTAACCGGGGAGCTGTTTTTT. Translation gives CASVLGNELTGELFF.

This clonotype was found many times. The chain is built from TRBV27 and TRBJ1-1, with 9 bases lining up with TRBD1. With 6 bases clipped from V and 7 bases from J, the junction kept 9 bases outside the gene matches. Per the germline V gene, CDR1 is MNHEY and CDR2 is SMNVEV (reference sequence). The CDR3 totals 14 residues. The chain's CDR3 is CASRIGTGYGEAFF. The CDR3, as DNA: TGTGCCAGCAGGATAGGGACAGGGTACGGTGAAGCTTTCTTT.

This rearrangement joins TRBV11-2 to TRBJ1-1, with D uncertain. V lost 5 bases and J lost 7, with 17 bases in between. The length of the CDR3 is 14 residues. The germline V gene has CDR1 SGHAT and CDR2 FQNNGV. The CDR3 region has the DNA TGTGCCAGCAGCCATGTAATGGTCCCATATGAAGCTTTCTTT. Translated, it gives CASSHVMVPYEAFF.